These 27 T cell receptor beta chains were all obtained from the same sample, sequenced in a study of T cells in Graves' hyperthyroidism and ophthalmopathy. Template material for amplifying TCR beta CDR3 regions consisted of RNA transcripts. In the first-round RT-PCR of the TCR CDR3, the HTBI primer set was used. TCRdb re-analysed the multiplex PCR reads in MiXCR, keeping a single row per CDR3 protein. Here the sample spans some 600,000 distinct CDR3 sequences, more than 45% being singletons. The sequenced sample was peripheral blood or thyroid tissue (not recorded which). The receptors here all came from a woman in her late teens or twenties with Graves' hyperthyroidism.

The table lists this clonotype with many counts. The chain recombines TRBV10-3 with TRBJ2-7; D possibly corresponds to TRBD1 (5 bases). The V and J ends lost 6 bases and 0 bases respectively, with 9 bases between them. CDR3 length: 13 residues. Germline V lookup: CDR1 ENHRY, CDR2 SYGVKD. The CDR3 DNA sequence: TGTGCCATCAGACTACAGGTCTCCTACGAGCAGTACTTC. This codes for CAIRLQVSYEQYF.

This chain connects TRBV5-1 to TRBJ1-3; the D gene is possibly TRBD1 (5 bases). Germline V CDR1 and CDR2: SGHRS, YFSETQ. The length of the CDR3 is 14 residues. V gave up 4 bases and J gave up 0 bases, with 8 bases separating them. The CDR3 protein is CASSRGFSGNTIYF. As DNA, the CDR3 is TGCGCCAGCAGCCGGGGGTTCTCTGGAAACACCATATATTTT.

The chain links TRBV10-2 to TRBJ1-5, with D unresolved. Germline V gene data show CDR1 as WSHSY and CDR2 as SAAADI. Trimming left V 1 base short and J 5 bases short, with 6 bases between. This CDR3 contains 13 residues. The CDR3 loop is CASSEYQDQPQHF. In DNA form, the CDR3 reads TGCGCCAGCAGTGAGTATCAGGATCAGCCCCAGCATTTT.

The V gene is TRBV10-1, the J gene TRBJ1-5; D possibly corresponds to TRBD1 (5 bases). CDR3 length equals 13 residues. In germline, CDR1 is WNHNN, CDR2 SYGVQD (reference sequence). Between the trimmed V and J ends, which lost 2 bases and 5 bases, there was a span of 7 bases. The CDR3 is CASSEAGDQPQHF. The CDR3 nucleotides are TGCGCCAGCAGTGAGGCGGGGGATCAGCCCCAGCATTTT.

On this clonotype itself: This could be a read error, since a much larger clone is one nucleotide away. The gene calls are TRBV10-3 and TRBJ1-6, with D unclear. The germline V and J ends were trimmed by 5 bases and 7 bases, with 6 bases remaining between them. The CDR3 consists of 12 residues. CDR1 and CDR2 (germline): ENHRY, SYGVKD. The CDR3 here is CAISLINSPLHF. CDR3 nucleotide sequence: TGTGCCATCAGTTTAATCAATTCACCCCTCCACTTT.

This clonotype occurred a few times. The J gene is TRBJ1-3, the V gene TRBV9; D not certain. The V and J ends lost 0 bases and 4 bases respectively, with 14 bases between them. CDR1 and CDR2 from the germline V gene are SGDLS and YYNGEE. The CDR3 totals 16 residues. The chain's CDR3 is CASSVDPRGNGNTIYF. The CDR3, as DNA: TGTGCCAGCAGCGTAGATCCCCGGGGTAACGGAAACACCATATATTTT.

V gene TRBV24-1 combines with J gene TRBJ1-2, with 8 bases matching TRBD1. The CDR3 runs to 14 residues. Germline trimming cut 4 bases from V and 8 bases from J; bases unmatched to any gene: 8. Germline CDR1 reads KGHDR; CDR2 reads SFDVKD. CDR3 DNA sequence: TGTGCCACCAGTGAGTCTGGGACAGGAAAAGGCTACACCTTC. Amino acid sequence: CATSESGTGKGYTF.

The sample holds a few counts of this clonotype. At one end the junction does not follow the germline gene, possibly because of a read error. The chain carries TRBV7-9 and TRBJ1-4; tentative D call: TRBD1 (5 bases). The germline gives CDR1 SEHNR, CDR2 FQNEAQ (reference sequence). The CDR3 spans 14 residues. The CDR3 region has the DNA TGCGCCAGCAGCCGCACGGGACTAAATGAAAAACTGTTTTTT. Its protein is CASSRTGLNEKLFF.

This clonotype was seen many times. The chain employs TRBV7-2 and TRBJ2-7; D is perhaps TRBD2 (6 bases). The germline gives CDR1 SGHTA, CDR2 FQGNSA. The CDR3 contains 13 residues. The V end was cut by 6 bases, the J end by 0 bases, with 9 bases between. CDR3 nucleotide sequence: TGTGCCAGCAGGCCCGGGGGCTCCTACGAGCAGTACTTC. Translation gives CASRPGGSYEQYF. The variable domain in full, with the rest retrieved from reference TRBV7-2 and TRBJ2-7, is GAGVSQSPSNKVTEKGKDVELRCDPISGHTALYWYRQSLGQGLEFLIYFQGNSAPDKSGLPSDRFSAERTGGSVSTLTIQRTQQEDSAVYLCASRPGGSYEQYFGPGTRLTVT.

V and J are TRBV10-3 and TRBJ1-6; TRBD1 matches at 7 bases. The length of the CDR3 is 19 residues. J gave up 0 bases and V 2 bases, and 10 bases lay outside the gene matches. Germline CDR1 is ENHRY and CDR2 is SYGVKD. The CDR3 sequence: CAISEPRTGASSYNSPLHF. CDR3 DNA sequence: TGTGCCATCAGTGAGCCCCGGACAGGCGCGAGCTCCTATAATTCACCCCTCCACTTT.

This clonotype has only one observation. This chain links TRBV10-3 with TRBJ1-5; no reliable D call. The germline V gene has CDR1 ENHRY and CDR2 SYGVKD. This CDR3 is built from 14 residues. V gave up 3 bases and J gave up 6 bases, with 12 bases separating them. In DNA form, the CDR3 reads TGTGCCATCAGTGAAGGAAGAGGATCTCAGCCCCAGCATTTT. This sequence encodes CAISEGRGSQPQHF.

The V gene is TRBV24-1, the J gene TRBJ2-7; the match to TRBD1 covers 7 bases. CDR1 KGHDR and CDR2 SFDVKD come from the germline V gene. The length of the CDR3 is 16 residues. The V segment lost 3 bases and the J segment 5 bases; nucleotides outside the gene matches: 12. In nucleotides, the CDR3 is TGTGCCACCAGTGATCCGGACAGGTCTGGGGCCAACGAGCAGTACTTC. The encoded protein is CATSDPDRSGANEQYF.

This clonotype was recorded only once. The chain carries TRBV29-1 and TRBJ2-5; TRBD2 aligns across 8 bases. The CDR3 spans 15 residues. With V trimmed by 1 base and J by 5 bases, 9 bases remained unmatched. Germline V CDR1 and CDR2: SQVTM, ANQGSEA. CDR3 nucleotide sequence: TGCAGCGTTGAAGGGAGGAGCGGGAGAAGGGAGACCCAGTACTTC. Protein: CSVEGRSGRRETQYF.

The J gene is TRBJ1-5, the V gene TRBV19; D unclear. This CDR3 contains 16 residues. Germline V CDR1 and CDR2: LNHDA, SQIVND (reference sequence). Between the trimmed V and J ends, which lost 5 bases and 5 bases, there was a span of 19 bases. This chain's CDR3 is CASSPGFVVNDQPQHF. The CDR3 DNA reads TGTGCCAGTAGTCCCGGGTTCGTTGTCAATGATCAGCCCCAGCATTTT.

The rearrangement uses TRBV10-3 and TRBJ1-6; TRBD1 matches at 7 bases. CDR3 length: 16 amino acids. Germline-derived CDR1 and CDR2 are ENHRY and SYGVKD. Trimming took 6 bases from V and 5 from J; bases not matched to a gene: 10. In DNA form, the CDR3 reads TGTGCCATCAGGGATTCGACAGGGTCCCATAATTCACCCCTCCACTTT. Translating it yields CAIRDSTGSHNSPLHF.

This clonotype showed up many times. The V and J genes are TRBV20-1 and TRBJ1-3; TRBD1 is a possible D gene (6 bases). CDR1 and CDR2 (germline): DFQATT, SNEGSKA (reference sequence). The CDR3 is made up of 13 amino acids. Trimming took 6 bases from V and 5 from J, leaving 14 bases between them. As DNA, the CDR3 is TGCAGTGCAACCAGGGGACAACGAAACACCATATATTTT. The encoded protein is CSATRGQRNTIYF.

This chain uses TRBV7-2 with TRBJ1-4, with D perhaps matching TRBD1 (6 bases). Deletions cut 8 bases from V and 7 bases from J, with 17 bases between. This CDR3 spans 14 amino acids. Germline lookup yields CDR1 SGHTA and CDR2 FQGNSA. The CDR3 nucleotides read TGTGCCAGCGCCTCAGGGGCAGGCACTGAAAAACTGTTTTTT. This gives the protein CASASGAGTEKLFF.

Concerning this clonotype itself: A read error may explain this, as a much larger clone is one base away. The rearrangement links TRBV10-1 to TRBJ1-1; no reliable D call. The CDR3 totals 13 residues. V lost 2 bases and J 5 bases, leaving 9 bases between the germline ends. Germline CDR1 WNHNN, CDR2 SYGVQD (reference sequence). The CDR3 spells CASSETSGTEAFF. CDR3 nucleotide sequence: TGCGCCAGCAGTGAGACGTCGGGAACTGAAGCTTTCTTT.

This clonotype was detected ten times or more. The gene calls are TRBV15 and TRBJ2-5, with D unresolved. Germline assignment: CDR1 LNHNV and CDR2 YYDKDF (reference sequence). This CDR3 spans 15 amino acids. V was trimmed by 0 bases and J by 4 bases, leaving 12 bases between them. The CDR3 bases are TGTGCCACCAGCAGAGATAGTGAAGGTTCAGAGACCCAGTACTTC. It translates to CATSRDSEGSETQYF.

Note on this clonotype: A much more abundant neighbour one base away suggests this may be a read error. V and J are TRBV20-1 and TRBJ2-5; D not resolved. Germline V gene sequence: CDR1 DFQATT, CDR2 SNEGSKA (reference sequence). The CDR3 covers 13 residues. CDR3 nucleotide sequence: TGCAGTGCTAGAGGCACCGCAGACGAGACCCAGTGCTTC. Its translation is CSARGTADETQCF.

With regard to this clonotype: Given a much more abundant clone one base away, this may be a read error. The rearrangement uses TRBV29-1 and TRBJ2-5, with 8 bases that match TRBD2. This CDR3 has 14 amino acids. Germline V gene lookup returns CDR1 SQVTM and CDR2 ANQGSEA. Germline trimming cut 8 bases from V and 4 bases from J; bases unmatched to any gene: 12. This CDR3 is CSTWFSGNRETQYF. The CDR3 bases are TGCAGCACCTGGTTTAGCGGGAACCGAGAGACCCAGTACTTC. The whole variable domain, filled in from reference TRBV29-1 and TRBJ2-5, reads SAVISQKPSRDICQRGTSLTIQCQVDSQVTMMFWYRQQPGQSLTLIATANQGSEATYESGFVIDKFPISRPNLTFSTLTVSNMSPEDSSIYLCSTWFSGNRETQYFGPGTRLLVL.

The sample holds many counts of this clonotype. The CDR3 loop reads CASSLLSGAYEQYF. CDR3 in DNA: TGTGCCAGCAGCCTGTTATCAGGGGCCTACGAGCAGTACTTC. The chain employs TRBV7-9 and TRBJ2-7, with a weak D call TRBD1 (6 bases). This CDR3 has 14 amino acids. Trimming took 5 bases from V and 2 from J, leaving 13 bases between them. Germline V CDR1 and CDR2: SEHNR, FQNEAQ (reference sequence). Variable domain in full (rest from reference TRBV7-9 and TRBJ2-7): DTGVSQNPRHKITKRGQNVTFRCDPISEHNRLYWYRQTLGQGPEFLTYFQNEAQLEKSRLLSDRFSAERPKGSFSTLEIQRTEQGDSAMYLCASSLLSGAYEQYFGPGTRLTVT.

As regards this clonotype: One junction end disagrees with the germline gene, perhaps due to a read error. The genes are TRBV9 and TRBJ2-5, with 7 bases aligning to TRBD1. The CDR3 is made up of 15 amino acids. Germline CDR1 is SGDLS and CDR2 is YYNGEE. CDR3 in DNA: TGCGCCAGCAGCCCAGGGACAGCGAGTTGGGAGACCCAGTACTTC. It yields the protein CASSPGTASWETQYF.

Worth noting for this clonotype: A much larger clone sits a single nucleotide away, making a read error possible. The chain has TRBV6-1 and TRBJ1-4, with D uncertain. The CDR3 consists of 13 residues. V was trimmed by 6 bases and J by 8 bases, leaving 13 bases between them. Per the germline V gene, CDR1 is MNHNS and CDR2 is SASEGT. This CDR3 is CASSHRTGEKLFF. The CDR3 DNA reads as TGTGCCAGCAGCCACCGGACGGGGGAAAAACTGTTTTTT.

A few counts support this clonotype. The rearrangement links TRBV10-3 to TRBJ2-5; 9 bases fit TRBD2. V was pared by 8 bases and J by 4 bases, with 8 bases of the junction left unmatched. This CDR3 spans 14 amino acids. Germline CDR1 and CDR2: ENHRY and SYGVKD. CDR3 protein: CAILSGRRGETQYF. The CDR3 coding sequence is TGTGCCATCCTTAGCGGGAGAAGGGGAGAGACCCAGTACTTC.

V is TRBV19 and J is TRBJ1-5; D is possibly TRBD1 (5 bases). The CDR3 spans 14 residues. The germline gives CDR1 LNHDA, CDR2 SQIVND (reference sequence). The V end was cut by 5 bases, the J end by 1 base, with 9 bases between. CDR3 in amino acids: CASSPRQSNQPQHF. Written as DNA, the CDR3 is TGTGCCAGTAGTCCAAGACAGAGCAATCAGCCCCAGCATTTT.

The chain has TRBV7-2 and TRBJ2-7; TRBD2 might be the D (6 bases). CDR1 is SGHTA, CDR2 FQGNSA, per germline. The CDR3 runs 13 residues. The ends were cut back, 4 bases at V and 5 bases at J, with 12 bases in the middle. The CDR3 coding sequence is TGTGCCAGCAGCTCGGACTATTCGGACGAGCAGTACTTC. It translates to CASSSDYSDEQYF.